This TCR beta chain is from a study of CXCR3-negative and CXCR3-positive naive CD8 T cells. Notes on the study in general: Both naive subsets had comparably high diversity; memory CD8+ cells much lower. Hydrophobicity was higher for TRB CDR3s found in CXCR3-positive naive cells than in CXCR3-negative naive cells.

UMI labels and 5' RACE were used to prepare the TRB cDNA libraries. TCRdb re-called the 5' RACE reads and shows each CDR3 protein once, DNA omitted. The sample table includes tens of thousands of distinct CDR3 sequences. Turning to this clonotype: The target antigen is unknown.

The sample taken for sequencing was naive CXCR3+ CD8+ T cells from blood. Subset denoted: CD45RO-CCR7+CD27+CD95- naive CD8+ T cells expressing CXCR3 (TNR3+). The clonotype comes from a human donor in good health. Some clones in this sample may be carry-over from other donors' samples.

CDR3 protein: CASSLDGGLTGELFF. This chain uses TRBV14 with TRBJ2-2; no DNA is available, so the TRBD1 call from TCRdb remains unchecked. Looked up from germline, CDR1 is SGHDN and CDR2 is FVKESK. The CDR3 extends over 15 amino acids.